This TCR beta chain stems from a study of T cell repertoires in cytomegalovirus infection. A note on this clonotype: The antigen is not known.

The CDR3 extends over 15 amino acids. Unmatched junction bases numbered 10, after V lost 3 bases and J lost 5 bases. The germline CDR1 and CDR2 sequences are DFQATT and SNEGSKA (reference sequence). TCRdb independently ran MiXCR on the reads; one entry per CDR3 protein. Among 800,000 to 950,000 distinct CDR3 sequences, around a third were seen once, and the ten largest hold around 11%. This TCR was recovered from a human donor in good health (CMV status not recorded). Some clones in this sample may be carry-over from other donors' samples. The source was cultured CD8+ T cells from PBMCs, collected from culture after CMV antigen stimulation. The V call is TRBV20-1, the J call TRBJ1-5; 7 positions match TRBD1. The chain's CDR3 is CSASRGRGPHQPQHF. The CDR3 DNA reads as TGCAGTGCTAGCCGCGGGAGGGGGCCCCATCAGCCCCAGCATTTT.